This record covers a single T cell receptor (beta chain). This sample stems from a study of T cell responses to AZD1222 COVID-19 vaccine. The data were produced by immunoSEQ multiplex PCR, yet TCRdb's version contains in-frame clones alone and is incomplete. This table has 150,000 to 200,000 clones, 93% appearing once. The sample here was peripheral blood, taken on day 0 of AZD1222 vaccination. The receptor comes from an adult in good health.

CDR3 loop: CATGQGRDKNIQYF. CDR3 DNA: TGTGCCACCGGACAGGGCAGGGACAAAAACATTCAGTACTTC. The chain employs TRBV5-4 and TRBJ2-4, with 8 positions matching TRBD1. With V trimmed by 9 bases and J by 3 bases, 8 bases remained unmatched. Germline V gene lookup returns CDR1 SGHNT and CDR2 YYREEE (reference sequence). This CDR3 is 14 amino acids long.